The present entry profiles one T cell receptor beta chain with its context. A quantity of about 0.5 to 1 ug RNA underwent reverse transcription using random hexamers. TCRdb reprocessed the immunoSEQ multiplex PCR reads via MiXCR and lists one record per CDR3 protein. This sample carries about 200,000 distinct CDR3 sequences, about 95% of them seen once, and the ten largest clones take 0.093%. This record belongs to a study of CD8 T cells in Susac syndrome. Trimming pared 0 bases from V and 2 bases from J, leaving 8 bases between. This CDR3 region has 14 residues. Germline values: CDR1 SGDLS, CDR2 YYNGEE.

This sequence originates from a human donor with multiple sclerosis. The chain carries TRBV9 and TRBJ1-1, with D unresolved. The sample taken for sequencing was CD4+ T cells from PBMCs. CDR3 sequence reads: CASSVESVNTEAFF. CDR3 sequence (DNA): TGTGCCAGCAGCGTAGAGAGCGTAAACACTGAAGCTTTCTTT.